Following are 31 T cell receptor beta chains from one sample sequenced in a study of cytomegalovirus exposure and HLA in healthy donors listed by TCRdb under 2017. The library came from the immunoSEQ multiplex PCR assay. For the multiplex PCR, a mixture combining 60 forward primers for TCR Vbeta segments and 13 reverse primers for TCR Jbeta segments was used. TCRdb limited this immuneACCESS table to in-frame rearrangements with V and J called. A share of clones is missing; checked studies link under half to unresolved V genes, and the rest is unexplained. The sample has about 160,000 clones on record. The top ten clones comprise under 2.5% of the sample. Source material: PBMCs. These receptors were obtained from a man aged 25 to 40 in good health and CMV-seronegative.

The CDR3 region is CASSLEGGTEAFF. CDR3 coding DNA: TGTGCCAGCAGCTTAGAGGGGGGGACTGAAGCTTTCTTT. The gene calls are TRBV11-3 and TRBJ1-1, with D possibly being TRBD1 (5 bases). Germline V gene sequence: CDR1 SGHNT, CDR2 YENEEA. The CDR3 contains 13 residues. V was pared by 0 bases and J by 5 bases, with 7 bases between.

The CDR3 loop reads CASSSSSNYGYTF. Here the CDR3 DNA reads TGTGCCAGCAGTTCCTCGAGCAACTATGGCTACACCTTC. The genes are TRBV6-5 and TRBJ1-2; no firm D call. Germline V gene data show CDR1 as MNHEY and CDR2 as SVGAGI. V lost 4 bases and J 2 bases, leaving 8 bases between the germline ends. The CDR3 sequence is 13 residues long.

The chain carries TRBV7-2 and TRBJ1-6, with 9 positions matching TRBD1. This CDR3 has 13 amino acids. Germline assignment: CDR1 SGHTA and CDR2 FQGNSA. V gave up 5 bases and J gave up 14 bases; unmatched junction bases: 7. This CDR3 is CASSRDREETLHF. In DNA, the CDR3 is TGTGCCAGCAGCCGGGACAGGGAAGAGACCCTCCACTTT.

The rearrangement links TRBV15 to TRBJ2-7, with D perhaps TRBD1 (5 bases). Trimming took off 2 bases at V and 4 bases at J, with 9 bases between the two ends. This CDR3 region has 13 residues. The germline V gene has CDR1 LNHNV and CDR2 YYDKDF (reference sequence). Written as DNA, the CDR3 is TGTGCCACCAGCAGACAAGGGGTGTACGAGCAGTACTTC. Its protein product is CATSRQGVYEQYF.

The chain's CDR3 is CASSDHRGRGEQFF. The CDR3 nucleotides read TGTGCCAGCAGTGATCACAGGGGTCGAGGTGAGCAGTTCTTC. The J gene is TRBJ2-1, the V gene TRBV2, with TRBD1 matching 7 bases. This CDR3 is built from 14 residues. Trimming removed 3 bases from V and 9 bases from J; junction bases left unmatched: 8. Germline loops: CDR1 SNHLY, CDR2 FYNNEI.

This sequence joins TRBV6-5 and TRBJ1-2; D gene unclear. CDR3 size: 12 residues. V lost 9 bases and J lost 4, with 12 bases in between. Germline loops: CDR1 MNHEY, CDR2 SVGAGI. CDR3 region: CASSRGGYGYTF. The CDR3 DNA is TGTGCCAGTAGTCGAGGAGGCTATGGCTACACCTTC.

About this clone itself: Additional DNA sequences in this sample encode the identical CDR3. CDR3 sequence reads: CASSSQGAGEDTQYF. In DNA, the CDR3 is TGTGCCAGCAGTTCACAAGGCGCGGGAGAAGATACGCAGTATTTT. The chain carries TRBV6-5 and TRBJ2-3, with 7 bases aligning to TRBD2. The V and J ends lost 4 bases and 5 bases, in that order; junction bases with no gene match: 9. The CDR3 consists of 15 residues. Germline CDR1 and CDR2: MNHEY and SVGAGI.

The chain combines TRBV7-8 with TRBJ1-2; TRBD1 agrees at 7 bases. From germline, CDR1 is SGHVS and CDR2 FQNEAQ. The CDR3 runs to 16 residues. Losses at the gene ends were 2 bases for V and 4 bases for J; bases not matched to a gene: 10. CDR3 sequence: CASSLLRQGEGYGYTF. CDR3 coding DNA: TGTGCCAGCAGCTTACTCCGACAGGGAGAAGGCTATGGCTACACCTTC.

The gene calls are TRBV19 and TRBJ1-5; D gene uncertain. The CDR3 has 14 amino acids. The germline gives CDR1 LNHDA, CDR2 SQIVND (reference sequence). V lost 2 bases to trimming and J lost 4 bases, with 9 bases between them. The CDR3 is CASSIRVENQPQHF. In DNA form, the CDR3 reads TGTGCCAGTAGTATACGGGTCGAGAATCAGCCCCAGCATTTT.

The gene calls are TRBV7-2 and TRBJ1-2; D possibly corresponds to TRBD1 (5 bases). V was clipped by 6 bases and J by 8 bases, with 22 bases between them. The germline gives CDR1 SGHTA, CDR2 FQGNSA. The CDR3 loop spans 15 amino acids. As DNA, the CDR3 is TGTGCCAGCAGAGACGCAACGAGAACAGGTGAAGGCTACACCTTC. Encoded protein: CASRDATRTGEGYTF.

V gene TRBV5-1 combines with J gene TRBJ1-1; the D gene is possibly TRBD1 (6 bases). In germline, CDR1 is SGHRS, CDR2 YFSETQ. V was shortened by 4 bases and J by 1 base, with 17 bases between the two germline ends. The CDR3 is 16 residues long. CDR3 in amino acids: CASSLLPTGENTEAFF. The CDR3 region has the DNA TGCGCCAGCAGCCTCCTTCCGACAGGAGAGAACACTGAAGCTTTCTTT.

This chain connects TRBV9 to TRBJ2-3; 12 bases agree with TRBD2. The CDR3 loop spans 16 amino acids. V trimming: 4 bases; J trimming: 6 bases; junction bases outside the gene matches: 9. CDR1 is SGDLS and CDR2 is YYNGEE in the germline V gene. DNA for the CDR3: TGTGCCAGCAGCTCCTGGACTAGCGGGGACTGGGATACGCAGTATTTT. Translation: CASSSWTSGDWDTQYF.

This rearrangement joins TRBV7-7 to TRBJ2-1; TRBD2 aligns across 11 bases. The ends lost 5 bases at V and 4 bases at J; junction bases unmatched: 7. CDR1 and CDR2 from the germline V gene are SSHAT and FNYEAQ (reference sequence). The CDR3 runs to 16 residues. The CDR3: CASSPRTSGQYNEQFF. Here the CDR3 DNA reads TGTGCCAGCAGCCCCCGGACTAGCGGGCAGTACAATGAGCAGTTCTTC.

V and J are TRBV5-4 and TRBJ2-2, with D tentatively TRBD2 (6 bases). From germline, CDR1 is SGHNT and CDR2 YYREEE (reference sequence). CDR3 size: 15 residues. V was shortened by 3 bases and J by 7 bases, with 16 bases between the two germline ends. The chain's CDR3 is CASSYPPGEGGELFF. The CDR3 DNA follows: TGTGCCAGCAGCTACCCTCCGGGAGAGGGCGGGGAGCTGTTTTTT.

This rearrangement joins TRBV19 to TRBJ2-7; 10 bases map to TRBD1. The V segment lost 0 bases and the J segment 0 bases; nucleotides outside the gene matches: 5. The CDR3 loop spans 17 amino acids. Germline CDR1 reads LNHDA; CDR2 reads SQIVND (reference sequence). Here the CDR3 reads CASSIEGTGAVSYEQYF. The DNA of the CDR3 is TGTGCCAGTAGTATAGAGGGGACAGGGGCTGTCTCCTACGAGCAGTACTTC.

The V and J genes are TRBV5-1 and TRBJ2-7; 10 bases match TRBD1. The CDR3 is 16 amino acids. Germline CDR1 reads SGHRS; CDR2 reads YFSETQ. J was trimmed by 2 bases and V by 7 bases; bases with no gene match: 12. The CDR3 sequence is CASRDAPGTGAYEQYF. CDR3 sequence (DNA): TGCGCCAGCCGCGATGCCCCCGGGACAGGGGCCTACGAGCAGTACTTC.

This chain joins TRBV5-4 and TRBJ2-5, with D perhaps TRBD1 (5 bases). The DNA matches TRBJ2-7 better at its end, which makes the J call doubtful. There are 15 residues in the CDR3. From germline, CDR1 is SGHNT and CDR2 YYREEE (reference sequence). The CDR3 region has the DNA TGTGCCAGCAGCTTCGGACACGGAGCCAAATACGAGCAGTACTTC. Translating gives CASSFGHGAKYEQYF.

This chain connects TRBV2 to TRBJ1-5; D call uncertain. Trimming stripped 4 bases from V and 7 bases from J, with 11 bases between. This CDR3 spans 13 amino acids. Germline CDR1 is SNHLY and CDR2 is FYNNEI. The CDR3 nucleotides are TGTGCCAGCAGTGCCCGAGAGAGGCAGCCCCAGCATTTT. Its protein is CASSARERQPQHF.

This chain joins TRBV9 and TRBJ2-1; 10 bases are shared with TRBD2. The CDR3 runs to 15 residues. V shed 0 bases, J shed 3 bases, and the junction held 0 bases outside the gene matches. The V gene's germline CDR1 is SGDLS and CDR2 YYNGEE. This CDR3 reads CASSVVAGGYNEQFF. The CDR3 region has the DNA TGTGCCAGCAGCGTAGTAGCGGGGGGCTACAATGAGCAGTTCTTC.

The chain links TRBV4-3 to TRBJ2-4; TRBD1 might be the D (6 bases). This CDR3 has 17 residues. Germline V lookup: CDR1 LGHNA, CDR2 YSLEER. The V end was cut by 3 bases, the J end by 6 bases, with 21 bases between. CDR3 coding DNA: TGCGCCAGCAGCCAGGGGGCCCGGGGTGCCTACGGAAACATTCAGTACTTC. Protein sequence: CASSQGARGAYGNIQYF.

This rearrangement joins TRBV4-1 to TRBJ2-7; 8 bases agree with TRBD2. The CDR3 loop spans 18 amino acids. Germline CDR1 and CDR2: MGHRA and YSYEKL. Losses at the gene ends were 4 bases for V and 0 bases for J; bases not matched to a gene: 14. In DNA, the CDR3 is TGCGCCAGCAGCCCGCGTTCGGGCCCGGGAGGGCCCTCCTACGAGCAGTACTTC. Protein: CASSPRSGPGGPSYEQYF.

The chain carries TRBV14 and TRBJ1-5, with D perhaps TRBD1 (5 bases). The CDR3 sequence is 13 residues long. CDR1 and CDR2 (germline): SGHDN, FVKESK. V was shortened by 9 bases and J by 4 bases, with 13 bases between the two germline ends. The CDR3 bases are TGTGCCAGTACCGGACAAAAAAATCAGCCCCAGCATTTT. It codes for CASTGQKNQPQHF.

V is TRBV29-1 and J is TRBJ1-1, with D perhaps TRBD1 (6 bases). The CDR3 is 11 amino acids. The V and J ends lost 6 bases and 14 bases respectively, with 19 bases between them. Germline loops: CDR1 SQVTM, CDR2 ANQGSEA. The CDR3 here is CSVSRGRSLFF. The CDR3 DNA follows: TGCAGCGTCAGCAGGGGCCGTTCCCTCTTCTTT.

The gene calls are TRBV5-1 and TRBJ1-1; no clear D gene. The CDR3 extends over 15 amino acids. V lost 0 bases and J lost 0, with 9 bases in between. The germline V gene has CDR1 SGHRS and CDR2 YFSETQ. CDR3 protein: CASSLAEQMNTEAFF. Here the CDR3 DNA reads TGCGCCAGCAGCTTGGCAGAACAGATGAACACTGAAGCTTTCTTT.

The V and J genes are TRBV10-3 and TRBJ1-3; 9 nucleotides agree with TRBD1. Germline assignment: CDR1 ENHRY and CDR2 SYGVKD. CDR3 length: 14 residues. The V and J ends lost 7 bases and 5 bases, in that order; junction bases with no gene match: 6. The CDR3 bases are TGTGCCATCACCTGGGGACAGGGCAGAAACACCATATATTTT. The encoded protein is CAITWGQGRNTIYF.

The genes are TRBV25-1 and TRBJ2-5, with TRBD2 as a possible D gene (5 bases). Trimming removed 1 base at V and 5 bases at J, with 8 bases between. CDR3 length equals 13 residues. Germline V CDR1 and CDR2: MGHDK, SYGVNS. DNA of the CDR3: TGTGCCAGCAGTGAATGGGAGCTGGAGACCCAGTACTTC. This translates into CASSEWELETQYF.

This rearrangement joins TRBV11-2 to TRBJ2-1; 10 bases are a match to TRBD2. Trimming took 1 base from V and 6 from J; bases not matched to a gene: 3. The germline V gene encodes CDR1 SGHAT and CDR2 FQNNGV. The length of the CDR3 is 15 residues. The CDR3 is CASSLASGRVNEQFF. As DNA, the CDR3 is TGTGCCAGCAGCTTAGCCAGCGGGAGGGTCAATGAGCAGTTCTTC. Together with reference TRBV11-2 and TRBJ2-1, the CDR3 gives the full variable domain: EAGVAQSPRYKIIEKRQSVAFWCNPISGHATLYWYQQILGQGPKLLIQFQNNGVVDDSQLPKDRFSAERLKGVDSTLKIQPAKLEDSAVYLCASSLASGRVNEQFFGPGTRLTVL.

The rearrangement joins TRBV6-6 to TRBJ2-7; 9 bases fit TRBD2. The CDR3 is 16 residues long. Germline trimming cut 6 bases from V and 1 base from J; bases unmatched to any gene: 10. In germline, CDR1 is MNHNY, CDR2 SVGAGI (reference sequence). This chain's CDR3 is CASSPGEAGGSYEQYF. In nucleotides, the CDR3 is TGTGCCAGCAGCCCAGGAGAGGCGGGAGGGTCCTACGAGCAGTACTTC.

The chain is built from TRBV4-3 and TRBJ1-1; D not resolved. Germline-derived CDR1 and CDR2 are LGHNA and YSLEER. The CDR3 sequence is 13 residues long. The V end lost 0 bases, the J end lost 5 bases, and 7 bases lay between the germline ends. DNA for the CDR3: TGCGCCAGCAGCCAAGACCGGAGAACTGAAGCTTTCTTT. Translation gives CASSQDRRTEAFF.

The CDR3 is CAIASGSWNEQFF. DNA of the CDR3: TGTGCCATCGCATCCGGTAGTTGGAATGAGCAGTTCTTC. The chain links TRBV6-6 to TRBJ2-1; D not certain. Per germline, CDR1 MNHNY and CDR2 SVGAGI (reference sequence). The V end lost 10 bases, the J end lost 7 bases, and 17 bases lay between the germline ends. This CDR3 region has 13 residues.

CDR3 in DNA: TGTGCCATCAGTGGAGGGCTTTATCAGCCCCAGCATTTT. Translation gives CAISGGLYQPQHF. V usage is TRBV10-3 and J usage is TRBJ1-5; no reliable D call. Trimming cost V 4 bases and J 5 bases, with 9 bases left between them. The germline CDR1 and CDR2 sequences are ENHRY and SYGVKD. The CDR3 contains 13 residues.